The 27 T cell receptor beta chains reported below all come from one sample, sequenced in a study of shared clonotypes between healthy human individuals. The table came from immunoSEQ multiplex PCR; TCRdb's copy has only in-frame clones and leaves some out. This table holds 2 million to 3 million clones, roughly 93% found once. The sequencing sample was made of naive CD4+ T cells from PBMCs. This sample's subset: CD45RA+ positively selected. The receptors shown here come from a man younger than 30 in good health. Some clones in this sample may be carry-over from other donors' samples.

There are a few counts of this clone. The V gene is TRBV2, the J gene TRBJ1-5; perhaps TRBD1 as D (5 bases). The CDR3 length is 13 residues. Germline CDR1 SNHLY, CDR2 FYNNEI. Trimming removed 6 bases from V and 4 bases from J, with 10 bases in between. The CDR3 sequence is CASRAGANQPQHF. As DNA, the CDR3 is TGTGCCAGCAGGGCCGGGGCGAATCAGCCCCAGCATTTT.

The chain links TRBV7-6 to TRBJ2-3; 9 nucleotides agree with TRBD2. V dropped 4 bases and J dropped 4; count of bases not matched to a gene: 12. Germline CDR1 and CDR2: SGHVS and FNYEAQ. This CDR3 comprises 17 residues. The DNA for the CDR3 is TGTGCCAGCAGCTCCCGGATAATGCGGGAGGGCCCAGATACGCAGTATTTT. It yields the protein CASSSRIMREGPDTQYF.

In DNA form, the CDR3 reads TGTGCCAGCAGCGTCCAGGTCCCGGGGGACGCTTTCTTT. This translates into CASSVQVPGDAFF. This chain uses TRBV9 with TRBJ1-1; possibly TRBD1 for D (5 bases). The V and J ends lost 2 bases and 11 bases respectively, with 16 bases between them. This CDR3 comprises 13 residues. From germline, CDR1 is SGDLS and CDR2 YYNGEE.

This clone was detected only once. The chain is built from TRBV28 and TRBJ2-5; D is possibly TRBD1 (6 bases). The CDR3 totals 13 residues. Trimming removed 6 bases from V and 4 bases from J, with 12 bases in between. Germline CDR1 and CDR2: MDHEN and SYDVKM. CDR3 loop: CASRLDRLETQYF. In DNA form, the CDR3 reads TGTGCCAGCAGGCTAGACAGGCTAGAGACCCAGTACTTC.

The V gene is TRBV5-4, the J gene TRBJ1-1; D may be TRBD1 (5 bases). Germline CDR1 and CDR2: SGHNT and YYREEE (reference sequence). The ends were cut back, 6 bases at V and 3 bases at J, with 21 bases in the middle. The CDR3 length is 16 residues. CDR3 residues: CASTERGGIADTEAFF. CDR3 sequence (DNA): TGTGCCAGCACCGAACGTGGGGGGATAGCAGACACTGAAGCTTTCTTT.

This chain joins TRBV7-9 and TRBJ1-2, with D tentatively TRBD1 (5 bases). The V and J ends lost 1 base and 3 bases respectively, with 12 bases between them. The germline gives CDR1 SEHNR, CDR2 FQNEAQ (reference sequence). The CDR3 covers 15 residues. This chain's CDR3 is CASSLGRASDYGYTF. Written as DNA, the CDR3 is TGTGCCAGCAGCTTAGGCAGGGCGTCGGACTATGGCTACACCTTC.

The chain has TRBV29-1 and TRBJ1-2; 9 nucleotides match TRBD1. The CDR3 has 15 residues. Losses at the gene ends were 6 bases for V and 3 bases for J; bases not matched to a gene: 11. Per germline, CDR1 SQVTM and CDR2 ANQGSEA. CDR3 sequence (DNA): TGCAGCGTCGTGGGGACAGGGAACGCGGACTATGGCTACACCTTC. This gives the protein CSVVGTGNADYGYTF.

V and J are TRBV19 and TRBJ2-7; maybe TRBD1 (7 bases). The germline V gene encodes CDR1 LNHDA and CDR2 SQIVND (reference sequence). V lost 3 bases to trimming and J lost 3 bases, with 15 bases between them. The CDR3 loop spans 15 amino acids. The CDR3 nucleotides are TGTGCCAGTAGTATTCGGAGGGGGCTAGGCTACGAGCAGTACTTC. It specifies CASSIRRGLGYEQYF.

V gene TRBV7-2 combines with J gene TRBJ2-2; 7 nucleotides match TRBD2. Germline CDR1 is SGHTA and CDR2 is FQGNSA. After removal of 4 bases from V and 13 bases from J, the junction contained 12 bases not matched to a gene. The CDR3 sequence is 14 residues long. The CDR3 sequence: CASSSGGLPMGLFF. The CDR3 nucleotides are TGTGCCAGCAGCTCCGGGGGACTACCTATGGGGCTGTTTTTT.

This clone was detected only once. The same CDR3 also results from other DNA sequences found in this sample. The chain recombines TRBV5-1 with TRBJ2-1; the match to TRBD2 covers 10 bases. The CDR3 loop spans 14 amino acids. V shed 3 bases, J shed 6 bases, and the junction held 3 bases outside the gene matches. CDR1 is SGHRS, CDR2 YFSETQ, per germline. The CDR3 DNA follows: TGCGCCAGCAGCTCTCCTAGCGGGAGCAATGAGCAGTTCTTC. Its translation is CASSSPSGSNEQFF.

CDR3 loop: CASRRTSGPVYEQYF. Written as DNA, the CDR3 is TGTGCCAGCAGAAGGACTAGCGGCCCAGTTTACGAGCAGTACTTC. This sequence joins TRBV27 and TRBJ2-7; 10 bases fit TRBD2. J gave up 4 bases and V 6 bases, and 9 bases lay outside the gene matches. The germline gives CDR1 MNHEY, CDR2 SMNVEV (reference sequence). The CDR3 extends over 15 amino acids.

This sequence joins TRBV10-3 and TRBJ2-5, with 9 bases identical to TRBD2. Trimming at V came to 2 bases and at J to 3 bases, leaving 7 bases not matched to a gene. CDR1 is ENHRY and CDR2 is SYGVKD in the germline V gene. This CDR3 region has 16 residues. The CDR3 nucleotides read TGTGCCATCAGTGAGCGACTAGCGGAAGGAAAAGAGACCCAGTACTTC. This codes for CAISERLAEGKETQYF.

This chain joins TRBV6-1 and TRBJ2-3; 10 bases match TRBD2. CDR3 length equals 12 residues. Germline CDR1 and CDR2: MNHNS and SASEGT. V was clipped by 2 bases and J by 13 bases; unmatched bases: 3. As DNA, the CDR3 is TGTGCCAGCAGTGAACTAGCGGGAGAGGAGTATTTT. Translated: CASSELAGEEYF.

The chain couples TRBV5-1 to TRBJ2-1; weak D call: TRBD1 (5 bases). V lost 0 bases and J 9 bases, leaving 13 bases between the germline ends. CDR1 SGHRS and CDR2 YFSETQ come from the germline V gene. CDR3 length: 14 amino acids. The CDR3 here is CASSLGRSQGEQFF. The CDR3 nucleotides read TGCGCCAGCAGCTTGGGGCGGAGTCAGGGTGAGCAGTTCTTC. The entire variable domain, with the rest obtained from reference TRBV5-1 and TRBJ2-1, is as follows: KAGVTQTPRYLIKTRGQQVTLSCSPISGHRSVSWYQQTPGQGLQFLFEYFSETQRNKGNFPGRFSGRQFSNSRSEMNVSTLELGDSALYLCASSLGRSQGEQFFGPGTRLTVL.

The rearrangement uses TRBV28 and TRBJ2-2; no clear D gene. The CDR3 runs to 12 residues. Trimming cost V 8 bases and J 8 bases, with 12 bases left between them. CDR1 and CDR2 (germline): MDHEN, SYDVKM. CDR3 in amino acids: CASRRRPGELFF. In DNA form, the CDR3 reads TGTGCCAGCCGGAGACGGCCGGGGGAGCTGTTTTTT.

As for this clone: Other DNA sequences within the sample encode an identical CDR3. This chain links TRBV2 with TRBJ2-1, with TRBD2 identical over 15 bases. CDR3 length: 14 amino acids. J gave up 7 bases and V 6 bases, and 1 base lay outside the gene matches. Germline V CDR1 and CDR2: SNHLY, FYNNEI. The CDR3 DNA reads as TGTGCCAGCAGGGGACTAGCGGGAGGAAATGAGCAGTTCTTC. Its protein is CASRGLAGGNEQFF.

The chain recombines TRBV4-1 with TRBJ2-7; 8 nucleotides line up with TRBD2. J was trimmed by 6 bases and V by 4 bases; bases with no gene match: 8. The germline V gene encodes CDR1 MGHRA and CDR2 YSYEKL. The CDR3 covers 14 residues. CDR3: CASSLFSGAVEQYF. The CDR3 region has the DNA TGCGCCAGCAGCCTCTTTAGCGGGGCGGTCGAGCAGTACTTC.

This rearrangement joins TRBV6-5 to TRBJ1-1; 11 bases agree with TRBD1. The germline CDR1 and CDR2 sequences are MNHEY and SVGAGI. Trimming removed 2 bases from V and 12 bases from J; junction bases left unmatched: 8. This CDR3 has 14 amino acids. The CDR3 nucleotides are TGTGCCAGCAGTTACCCCCGGACAGGGGGCGCGACTTTCTTT. It is translated as CASSYPRTGGATFF.

A remark on this clone: This sample also contains other DNA sequences that code for the same CDR3. The chain recombines TRBV15 with TRBJ2-7; weak D call: TRBD2 (5 bases). This CDR3 comprises 13 residues. The germline gives CDR1 LNHNV, CDR2 YYDKDF (reference sequence). Trimming stripped 0 bases from V and 7 bases from J, with 10 bases between. The CDR3 DNA is TGTGCCACCAGCAGAGATCCTGGCGGGGAGCAGTACTTC. It yields the protein CATSRDPGGEQYF.

The chain employs TRBV6-1 and TRBJ1-2, with 8 bases aligning to TRBD1. CDR3 size: 15 residues. CDR1 is MNHNS, CDR2 SASEGT, per germline. V lost 6 bases to trimming and J lost 3 bases; unmatched junction nucleotides: 9. This chain's CDR3 is CASSTGQGKDYGYTF. The CDR3 nucleotides read TGTGCCAGCAGCACCGGACAGGGTAAAGACTATGGCTACACCTTC.

V is TRBV4-1 and J is TRBJ1-5; a weak D match, TRBD1 (6 bases). This CDR3 region has 17 residues. Germline values: CDR1 MGHRA, CDR2 YSYEKL. The V end was cut by 0 bases, the J end by 1 base, with 13 bases between. The CDR3 DNA follows: TGCGCCAGCAGCCAAGAAGGCAGGGGTGGAAGCAATCAGCCCCAGCATTTT. Protein product: CASSQEGRGGSNQPQHF.

Details on this clone: Other DNA sequences in this sample translate to the same CDR3. V and J are TRBV5-1 and TRBJ2-5; D unresolved. Germline V gene sequence: CDR1 SGHRS, CDR2 YFSETQ. Trimming shortened V by 1 base and J by 0 bases, and 7 bases separated the two germline ends. The CDR3 length is 14 residues. The chain's CDR3 is CASSLMADQETQYF. The DNA for the CDR3 is TGCGCCAGCAGCTTGATGGCGGACCAAGAGACCCAGTACTTC.

The rearrangement joins TRBV27 to TRBJ2-7; 9 bases line up with TRBD2. Germline V lookup: CDR1 MNHEY, CDR2 SMNVEV (reference sequence). The V and J ends lost 8 bases and 0 bases, in that order; junction bases with no gene match: 8. This CDR3 comprises 15 residues. The chain's CDR3 is CASCCSGSGSYEQYF. DNA of the CDR3: TGTGCCAGCTGCTGTAGCGGGAGCGGCTCCTACGAGCAGTACTTC.

The chain recombines TRBV28 with TRBJ2-2; 8 nucleotides agree with TRBD2. Per germline, CDR1 MDHEN and CDR2 SYDVKM. The CDR3 is made up of 14 amino acids. V gave up 7 bases and J gave up 6 bases; unmatched junction bases: 7. This CDR3 reads CASIFSAGAGELFF. CDR3 DNA sequence: TGTGCCAGCATCTTCTCAGCGGGAGCCGGGGAGCTGTTTTTT.

V and J are TRBV5-4 and TRBJ1-3; no firm D call. CDR3 length equals 15 residues. V lost 2 bases, J lost 0 bases, and 9 bases lay in between. Looked up from germline, CDR1 is SGHNT and CDR2 is YYREEE (reference sequence). The DNA for the CDR3 is TGTGCCAGCAGCTTAACCCCCGGCTCTGGAAACACCATATATTTT. Encoded protein: CASSLTPGSGNTIYF.

The J gene is TRBJ1-1, the V gene TRBV19; TRBD1 agrees at 8 bases. CDR3 length: 15 residues. With 5 bases clipped from V and 2 bases from J, the junction kept 7 bases outside the gene matches. Germline V lookup: CDR1 LNHDA, CDR2 SQIVND (reference sequence). The CDR3 DNA is TGTGCCAGTAGTTTCGGCACAGGGGGTAACACTGAAGCTTTCTTT. Protein sequence: CASSFGTGGNTEAFF.

CDR3: CASSLRSQGLNSPLHF. Written as DNA, the CDR3 is TGTGCCAGCAGCTTAAGGAGCCAGGGCCTCAATTCACCCCTCCACTTT. V is TRBV7-9 and J is TRBJ1-6, with D tentatively TRBD1 (5 bases). The CDR3 length is 16 residues. V was clipped by 2 bases and J by 7 bases, with 15 bases between them. Looked up from germline, CDR1 is SEHNR and CDR2 is FQNEAQ (reference sequence).